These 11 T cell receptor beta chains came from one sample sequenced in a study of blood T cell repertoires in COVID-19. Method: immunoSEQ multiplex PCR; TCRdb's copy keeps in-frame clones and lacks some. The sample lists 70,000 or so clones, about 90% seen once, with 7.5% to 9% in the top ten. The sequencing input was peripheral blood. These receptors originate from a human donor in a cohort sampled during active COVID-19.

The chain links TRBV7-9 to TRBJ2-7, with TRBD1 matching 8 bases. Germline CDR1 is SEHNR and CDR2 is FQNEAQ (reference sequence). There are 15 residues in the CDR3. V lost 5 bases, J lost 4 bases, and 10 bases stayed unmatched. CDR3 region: CASSPPGTGRYEQYF. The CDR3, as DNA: TGTGCCAGCAGCCCCCCGGGGACAGGACGTTACGAGCAGTACTTC.

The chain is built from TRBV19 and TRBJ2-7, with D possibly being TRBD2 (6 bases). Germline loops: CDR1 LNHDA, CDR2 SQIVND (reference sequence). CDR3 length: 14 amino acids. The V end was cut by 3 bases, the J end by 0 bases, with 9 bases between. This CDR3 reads CASSIRGSSYEQYF. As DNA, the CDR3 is TGTGCCAGTAGTATTCGGGGGAGCTCCTACGAGCAGTACTTC. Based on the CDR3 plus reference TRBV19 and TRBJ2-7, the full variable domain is DGGITQSPKYLFRKEGQNVTLSCEQNLNHDAMYWYRQDPGQGLRLIYYSQIVNDFQKGDIAEGYSVSREKKESFPLTVTSAQKNPTAFYLCASSIRGSSYEQYFGPGTRLTVT.

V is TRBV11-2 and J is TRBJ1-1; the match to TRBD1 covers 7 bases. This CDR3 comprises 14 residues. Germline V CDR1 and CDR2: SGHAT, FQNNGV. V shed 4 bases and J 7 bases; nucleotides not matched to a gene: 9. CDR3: CASSSRGTAIEAFF. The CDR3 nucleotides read TGTGCCAGCAGCTCCCGAGGGACAGCCATTGAAGCTTTCTTT.

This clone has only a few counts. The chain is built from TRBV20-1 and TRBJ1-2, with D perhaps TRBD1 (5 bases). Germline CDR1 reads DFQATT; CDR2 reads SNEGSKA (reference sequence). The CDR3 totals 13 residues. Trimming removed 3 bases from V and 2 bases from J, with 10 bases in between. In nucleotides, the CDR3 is TGCAGTGCTAGTTCCCGACAGAACTATGGCTACACCTTC. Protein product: CSASSRQNYGYTF.

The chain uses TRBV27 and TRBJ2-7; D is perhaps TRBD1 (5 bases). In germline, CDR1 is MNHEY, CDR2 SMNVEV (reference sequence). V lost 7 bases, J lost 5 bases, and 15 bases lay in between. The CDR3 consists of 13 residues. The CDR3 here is CASNFRQGNEQYF. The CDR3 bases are TGTGCCAGCAACTTCCGGCAGGGCAACGAGCAGTACTTC.

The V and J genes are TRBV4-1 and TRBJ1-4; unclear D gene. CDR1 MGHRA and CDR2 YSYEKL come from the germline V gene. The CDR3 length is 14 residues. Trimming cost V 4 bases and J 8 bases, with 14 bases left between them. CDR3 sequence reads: CASSPRTGGEKLFF. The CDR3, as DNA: TGCGCCAGCAGCCCTAGAACCGGAGGGGAAAAACTGTTTTTT.

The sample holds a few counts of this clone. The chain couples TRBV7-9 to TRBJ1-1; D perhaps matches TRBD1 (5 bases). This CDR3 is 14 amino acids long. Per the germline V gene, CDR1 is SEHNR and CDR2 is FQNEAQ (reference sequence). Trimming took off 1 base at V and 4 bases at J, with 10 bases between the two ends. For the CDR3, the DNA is TGTGCCAGCAGCTTAGGGGGGGGACCCACTGAAGCTTTCTTT. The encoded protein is CASSLGGGPTEAFF.

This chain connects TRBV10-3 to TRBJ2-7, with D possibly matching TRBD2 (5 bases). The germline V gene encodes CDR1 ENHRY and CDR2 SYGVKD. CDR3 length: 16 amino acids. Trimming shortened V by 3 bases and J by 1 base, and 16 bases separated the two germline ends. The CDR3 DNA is TGTGCCATCAGTGATCCCCCCCACGGAGGATCCTACGAGCAGTACTTC. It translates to CAISDPPHGGSYEQYF.

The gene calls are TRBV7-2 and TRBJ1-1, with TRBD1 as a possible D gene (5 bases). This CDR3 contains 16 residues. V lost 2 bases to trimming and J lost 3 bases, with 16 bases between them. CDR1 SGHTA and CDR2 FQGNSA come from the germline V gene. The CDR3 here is CASSLPNQGVDTEAFF. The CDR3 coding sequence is TGTGCCAGCAGCTTACCGAATCAGGGTGTTGACACTGAAGCTTTCTTT. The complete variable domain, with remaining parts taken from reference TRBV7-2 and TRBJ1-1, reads GAGVSQSPSNKVTEKGKDVELRCDPISGHTALYWYRQSLGQGLEFLIYFQGNSAPDKSGLPSDRFSAERTGGSVSTLTIQRTQQEDSAVYLCASSLPNQGVDTEAFFGQGTRLTVV.

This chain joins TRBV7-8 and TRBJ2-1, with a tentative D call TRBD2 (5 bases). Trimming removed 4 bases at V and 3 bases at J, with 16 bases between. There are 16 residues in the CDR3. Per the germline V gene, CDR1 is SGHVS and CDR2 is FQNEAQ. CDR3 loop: CASSSRRAAFYNEQFF. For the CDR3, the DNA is TGTGCCAGCAGCTCCCGCAGAGCGGCCTTCTACAATGAGCAGTTCTTC.

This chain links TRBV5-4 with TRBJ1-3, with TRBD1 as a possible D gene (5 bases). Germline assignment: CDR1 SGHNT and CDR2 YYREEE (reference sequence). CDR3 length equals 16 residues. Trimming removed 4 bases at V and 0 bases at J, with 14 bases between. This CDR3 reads CASSLDRPSSGNTIYF. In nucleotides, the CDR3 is TGTGCCAGCAGCCTTGACAGACCAAGCTCTGGAAACACCATATATTTT.